Reported below is one TCR beta chain. What it binds is not known. There are 13 residues in the CDR3. Germline values: CDR1 GTSNPN, CDR2 SVGIG (reference sequence). V was clipped by 4 bases and J by 3 bases, with 10 bases between them. The sample belongs to a study of OX40 agonist ivuxolimab in advanced cancers. Study background: Eligibility admitted prior anti-PD-1, anti-PD-L1 or anti-CTLA-4 therapy; 30% to 40% had some. Partial responses occurred in three patients (one hepatocellular carcinoma, two cutaneous melanoma).

Study-wide findings and caveats: Researchers report that CD8+ T cells had, on average, more expanded clones than CD4+.

Samples were taken at baseline and on day 1 of cycles 4 and 7. The assay was immunoSEQ multiplex PCR, and TCRdb's table has in-frame clones only and misses some. This table has 90,000 to 120,000 clones, 80% to 95% appearing once. This sample comprised CD4+ or CD8+ T cells sorted from blood, obtained in a trial of the OX40 agonist ivuxolimab. This chain links TRBV30 with TRBJ1-5; D remains ambiguous. This TCR derives from an adult with an advanced solid tumor such as melanoma, head and neck, liver or kidney cancer. CDR3 sequence: CAWKGQHNQPQHF. The CDR3 DNA follows: TGTGCCTGGAAAGGGCAGCACAATCAGCCCCAGCATTTT.